These 4 T cell receptor beta chains came from one sample sequenced in a study of CD8+ T cells in alopecia areata. The authors extracted RNA and reverse transcribed it into cDNA as the sequencing template. The assay was immunoSEQ multiplex PCR, and TCRdb's table has in-frame clones only and misses some. Of approximately 98,000 clones in the sample, around 59% were seen once. Material: CD8+ T cells sorted from blood. The source is a human donor in good health.

The table lists this clone with a few counts. Different DNA sequences within this sample yield the same CDR3. The CDR3 coding sequence is TGTGCCAGCAGCCTGGGGCAATCCAATCAGCCCCAGCATTTT. This sequence encodes CASSLGQSNQPQHF. The chain links TRBV7-9 to TRBJ1-5; D perhaps matches TRBD1 (5 bases). Germline CDR1 reads SEHNR; CDR2 reads FQNEAQ (reference sequence). V lost 5 bases to trimming and J lost 3 bases, with 11 bases between them. CDR3 length equals 14 residues.

The genes are TRBV2 and TRBJ2-1, with 7 bases fitting TRBD1. J lost 4 bases, V lost 7 bases, and 10 bases had no gene match. The CDR3 length is 15 residues. Germline CDR1 SNHLY, CDR2 FYNNEI. The CDR3 bases are TGTGCCAGCACCGACTCGGGACAGAGATACAATGAGCAGTTCTTC. This codes for CASTDSGQRYNEQFF.

In this sample, this clone turned up a few times. The J gene is TRBJ2-6, the V gene TRBV19; D tentatively fits TRBD1 or TRBD2 (5 bases each). CDR3 size: 16 residues. Trimming cost V 3 bases and J 2 bases, with 11 bases left between them. Germline values: CDR1 LNHDA, CDR2 SQIVND (reference sequence). The CDR3 DNA sequence: TGTGCCAGTAGTATTGGCGAGGGGACTGGGGCCAACGTCCTGACTTTC. Translated, it gives CASSIGEGTGANVLTF.

Regarding this clone: One end of the junction fails to match germline, which may point to a read error. CDR3 coding DNA: TGCGCCAGCAGATTGGCGATCTATGGGGAGGCCGGGGAGCTGTTTTTT. Amino acid sequence: CASRLAIYGEAGELFF. The chain uses TRBV5-1 and TRBJ2-2; possibly TRBD2 for D (6 bases). CDR3 size: 16 residues. Germline CDR1 is SGHRS and CDR2 is YFSETQ.